This T cell receptor (beta chain) originates from a study of response to subunit inactivated influenza vaccine. Study-level points and caveats: Each seasonal influenza vaccination, the authors suggested, recruits few new T cells.

CDR3 length: 17 amino acids. The germline CDR1 and CDR2 sequences are MNHEY and SVGAGI. Trimming cost V 0 bases and J 0 bases, with 12 bases left between them. MiXCR, run by TCRdb on the RT-PCR reads, gives a single entry per CDR3 protein. The repertoire holds 800,000 or so distinct CDR3 sequences, around 21% seen once, with 10% in the top ten. On this clonotype itself: Its specificity is unknown.

This specimen was PBMCs from blood, taken 5 to 6 days after vaccination. V gene TRBV6-5 combines with J gene TRBJ1-3; D possibly corresponds to TRBD1 (5 bases). This TCR was recovered from a man in his forties or fifties who received an inactivated influenza vaccine. CDR3 coding DNA: TGTGCCAGCAGTTACTCGATTGCCAGGGACTCTGGAAACACCATATATTTT. It encodes CASSYSIARDSGNTIYF.